Listed here are 5 T cell receptor beta chains from one sample, sequenced in a study of cytomegalovirus exposure and HLA in healthy donors. In the PCR, 60 Vbeta and 13 Jbeta primers were used. The assay was immunoSEQ multiplex PCR, and TCRdb's table has in-frame clones only and misses some. The sample contains approximately 70,000 clones, 65% to 70% of which appear only once. Sequences were obtained from PBMCs. The receptors shown here come from a male donor in good health and CMV-seropositive.

V and J are TRBV6-6 and TRBJ1-1, with D maybe TRBD1 (5 bases). Per germline, CDR1 MNHNY and CDR2 SVGAGI (reference sequence). The CDR3 has 14 residues. Between the trimmed V and J ends, which lost 2 bases and 3 bases, there was a span of 10 bases. Here the CDR3 reads CASSYGGGYTEAFF. CDR3 DNA: TGTGCCAGCAGTTACGGGGGGGGATACACTGAAGCTTTCTTT.

The chain couples TRBV10-1 to TRBJ2-2; D is ambiguous. The CDR3 is made up of 16 amino acids. Trimming took off 0 bases at V and 1 base at J, with 9 bases between the two ends. CDR1 and CDR2 (germline): WNHNN, SYGVQD (reference sequence). For the CDR3, the DNA is TGCGCCAGCAGTGAGTCGAGGCAGAGGAACACCGGGGAGCTGTTTTTT. This encodes CASSESRQRNTGELFF.

V usage is TRBV2 and J usage is TRBJ1-1; possibly TRBD1 for D (5 bases). The CDR3 runs 14 residues. Germline V gene lookup returns CDR1 SNHLY and CDR2 FYNNEI. Trimming stripped 2 bases from V and 8 bases from J, with 15 bases between. CDR3 coding DNA: TGTGCCAGCAGTGAAATGGGGCGCGTCCAAGAAGCTTTCTTT. Translated: CASSEMGRVQEAFF.

V is TRBV9 and J is TRBJ1-3; D may be TRBD1 (5 bases). Looked up from germline, CDR1 is SGDLS and CDR2 is YYNGEE. Deletions cut 3 bases from V and 1 base from J, with 23 bases between. CDR3 length equals 19 residues. CDR3 sequence reads: CASSALHSPGGVSGNTIYF. Here the CDR3 DNA reads TGTGCCAGCAGCGCCCTCCATTCACCGGGGGGTGTATCTGGAAACACCATATATTTT.

This clone was seen only a few times. The chain joins TRBV19 to TRBJ2-2; D might be TRBD2 (6 bases). Germline V gives CDR1 LNHDA, CDR2 SQIVND (reference sequence). The length of the CDR3 is 16 residues. Trimming removed 4 bases from V and 1 base from J, with 13 bases in between. CDR3 amino acids: CASSTPGLLNTGELFF. The CDR3 nucleotides read TGTGCCAGTAGTACTCCGGGACTCCTGAACACCGGGGAGCTGTTTTTT.